This T cell receptor (beta chain) was found in a study of blood T cell repertoires in COVID-19. TCRdb's table, derived via immunoSEQ multiplex PCR, lists solely in-frame clones and lacks some. This table holds 250,000 or so clones, over 75% found once. The CDR3 length is 15 residues. The V end lost 3 bases, the J end lost 7 bases, and 15 bases lay between the germline ends. Germline assignment: CDR1 SGHVS and CDR2 FQNEAQ. The sample taken for sequencing was PBMCs or T cells enriched from blood (not recorded which). The chain combines TRBV7-8 with TRBJ1-4; TRBD1 might be the D (5 bases). This TCR derives from a middle-aged man who had recovered from COVID-19. The CDR3 protein is CASSFLGPVREKLFF. CDR3 in DNA: TGTGCCAGCAGCTTTCTGGGGCCTGTCCGTGAAAAACTGTTTTTT.